This T cell receptor beta chain was observed in a study of blood T cells in healthy people across ages. Study results and limitations: Roughly linear declines in TCR beta diversity per million T cells occurred with age.

Trimming pared 3 bases from V and 0 bases from J, leaving 5 bases between. The CDR3 covers 13 residues. Germline V CDR1 and CDR2: LNHNV, YYDKDF (reference sequence). Then a second PCR, running about 6 to 11 cycles, was carried out with a sample-barcoded 5' primer and a J-beta primer mix. TCRdb passed the 5' RACE reads through MiXCR, listing each CDR3 protein once. The data contain more than 1,000,000 distinct CDR3 sequences, under 30% of them singletons. This clonotype was seen a few times. Its antigen is not known. These data were likewise used in another study, on T cells of mothers and their children. According to that study: Samples were obtained from a few healthy Caucasian mothers and their six children. M1S, a second-PCR primer, added sample barcodes and 2-4 random nucleotides.

The sequenced sample consisted of blood. The sequence came from a girl aged 2 to 10 in good health. The rearrangement uses TRBV15 and TRBJ1-2, with a tentative D call TRBD1 (5 bases). For the CDR3, the DNA is TGTGCCACCAGCAGGACAGCTAACTATGGCTACACCTTC. Amino acid sequence: CATSRTANYGYTF.